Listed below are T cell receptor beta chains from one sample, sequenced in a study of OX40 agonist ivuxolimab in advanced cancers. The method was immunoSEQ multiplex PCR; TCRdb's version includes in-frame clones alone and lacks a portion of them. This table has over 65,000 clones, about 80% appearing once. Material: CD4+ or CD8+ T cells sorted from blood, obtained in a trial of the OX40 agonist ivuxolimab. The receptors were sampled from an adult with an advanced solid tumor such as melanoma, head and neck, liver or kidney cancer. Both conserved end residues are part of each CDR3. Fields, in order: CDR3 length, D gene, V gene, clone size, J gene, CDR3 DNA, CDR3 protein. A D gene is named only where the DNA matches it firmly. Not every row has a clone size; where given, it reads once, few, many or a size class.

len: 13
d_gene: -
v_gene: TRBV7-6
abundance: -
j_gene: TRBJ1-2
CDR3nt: TGTGCCAGCAGCTTAGAGGGAGGCTATGGCTACACCTTC
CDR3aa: CASSLEGGYGYTF

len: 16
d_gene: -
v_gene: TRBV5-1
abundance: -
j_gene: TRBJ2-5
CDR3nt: TGCGCCAGCAGCTTAGGGTCCACAGCAATCCAAGAGACCCAGTACTTC
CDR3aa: CASSLGSTAIQETQYF

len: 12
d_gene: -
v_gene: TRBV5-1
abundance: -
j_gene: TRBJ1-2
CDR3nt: TGCGCCAGCAGCTTGGCCCGGGGTGGCTACACCTTC
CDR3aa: CASSLARGGYTF

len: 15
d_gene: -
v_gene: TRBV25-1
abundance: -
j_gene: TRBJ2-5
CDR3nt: TGTGCCAGCAGTGTCCCGGGAGCCCCCCCAGAGACCCAGTACTTC
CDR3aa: CASSVPGAPPETQYF

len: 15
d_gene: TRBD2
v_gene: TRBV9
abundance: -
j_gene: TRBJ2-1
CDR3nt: TGTGCCAGCAGCCTTAGCGGGAGCTCCTACAATGAGCAGTTCTTC
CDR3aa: CASSLSGSSYNEQFF

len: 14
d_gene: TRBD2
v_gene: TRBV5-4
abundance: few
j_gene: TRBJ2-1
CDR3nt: TGTGCCAGCAGCCGGGGGGGAGCTCACAATGAGCAGTTCTTC
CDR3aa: CASSRGGAHNEQFF

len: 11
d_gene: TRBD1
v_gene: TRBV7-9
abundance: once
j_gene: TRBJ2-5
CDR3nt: TGTGCCAGCAGCTGGGACAGTTCCCAGTACTTC
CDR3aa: CASSWDSSQYF

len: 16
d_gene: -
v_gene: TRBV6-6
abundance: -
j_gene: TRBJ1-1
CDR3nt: TGTGCCAGCAGTTACCCCCGGGACGGAATTAACACTGAAGCTTTCTTT
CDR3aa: CASSYPRDGINTEAFF

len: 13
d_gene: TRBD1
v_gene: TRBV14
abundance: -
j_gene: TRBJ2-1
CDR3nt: TGTGCCAGCAGCCTCGGGACAGGAAGAGAGCAGTTCTTC
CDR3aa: CASSLGTGREQFF

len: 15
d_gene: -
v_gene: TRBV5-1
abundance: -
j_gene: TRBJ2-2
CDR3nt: TGCGCCAGCAGCTTGGCCGAGGGGCCCCCCGGGGAGCTGTTTTTT
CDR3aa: CASSLAEGPPGELFF

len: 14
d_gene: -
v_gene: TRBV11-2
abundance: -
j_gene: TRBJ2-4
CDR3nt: TGTGCCAGCAGCTTAGACCGTATTAAGAACATTCAGTACTTC
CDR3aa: CASSLDRIKNIQYF

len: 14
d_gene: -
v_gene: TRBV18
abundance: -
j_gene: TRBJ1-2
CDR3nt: TGTGCCAGCTCACTCCAGGGCAGGGCCTATGGCTACACCTTC
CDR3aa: CASSLQGRAYGYTF

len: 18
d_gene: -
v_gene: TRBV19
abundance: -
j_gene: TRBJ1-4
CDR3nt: TGTGCCAGTAGTATTTTAGTCGCGGAGGGCAGAACTAATGAAAAACTGTTTTTT
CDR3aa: CASSILVAEGRTNEKLFF

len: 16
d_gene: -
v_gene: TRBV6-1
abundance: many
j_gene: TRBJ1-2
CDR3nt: TGTGCCAGCAGTGAGACAGCTACTAGCGGCCTCTATGGCTACACCTTC
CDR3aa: CASSETATSGLYGYTF

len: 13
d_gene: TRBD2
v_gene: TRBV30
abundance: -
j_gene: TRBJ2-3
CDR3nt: TGTGCCTGGAGTGTTCTAGCGGGGGATACGCAGTATTTT
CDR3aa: CAWSVLAGDTQYF

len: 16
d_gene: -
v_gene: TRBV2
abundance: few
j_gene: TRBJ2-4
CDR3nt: TGTGCCAGCAGGTTGGAGAGCGCCGTAGCCAAAAACATTCAGTACTTC
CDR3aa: CASRLESAVAKNIQYF

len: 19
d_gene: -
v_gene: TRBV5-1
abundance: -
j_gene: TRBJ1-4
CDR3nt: TGCGCCAGCAGCTTTGGAGGACCGAGAGGGGCAGATCTTAATGAAAAACTGTTTTTT
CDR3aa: CASSFGGPRGADLNEKLFF

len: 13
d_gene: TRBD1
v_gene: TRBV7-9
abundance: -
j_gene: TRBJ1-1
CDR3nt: TGTGCCAGCAGAGACAGGGAGGTAACTGAAGCTTTCTTT
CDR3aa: CASRDREVTEAFF

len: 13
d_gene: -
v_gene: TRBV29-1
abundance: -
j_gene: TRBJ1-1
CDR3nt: TGCAGCGCGATTTTGGGAGGGACGACTGAAGCTTTCTTT
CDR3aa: CSAILGGTTEAFF

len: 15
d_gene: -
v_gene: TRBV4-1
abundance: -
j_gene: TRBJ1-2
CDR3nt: TGCGCCAGCAGCCAAGATTACGGGAGGGGCTATGGCTACACCTTC
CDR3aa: CASSQDYGRGYGYTF

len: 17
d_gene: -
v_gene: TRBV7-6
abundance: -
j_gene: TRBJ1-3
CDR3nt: TGTGCCAGCAGCTTAGGATCACCTTTAGTCTCTGGAAACACCATATATTTT
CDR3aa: CASSLGSPLVSGNTIYF

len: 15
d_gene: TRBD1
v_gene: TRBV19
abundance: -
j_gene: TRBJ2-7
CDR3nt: TGTGCCAGTAGTACAACAGGGGCTAGTACCTACGAGCAGTACTTC
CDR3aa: CASSTTGASTYEQYF

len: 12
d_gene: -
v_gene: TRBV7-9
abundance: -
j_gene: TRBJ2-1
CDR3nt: TGTGCCAGCAGCCTGGACGGTAATGAGCAGTTCTTC
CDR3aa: CASSLDGNEQFF

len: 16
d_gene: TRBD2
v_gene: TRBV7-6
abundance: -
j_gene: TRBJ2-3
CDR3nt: TGTGCCAGCAGCTTACAGACTAGCGGGGGGATGAATACGCAGTATTTT
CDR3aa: CASSLQTSGGMNTQYF

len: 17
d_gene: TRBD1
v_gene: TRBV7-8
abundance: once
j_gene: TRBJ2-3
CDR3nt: TGTGCCAGCAGCTCTCCCGCCCTCACAGGGGGATTAGATACGCAGTATTTT
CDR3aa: CASSSPALTGGLDTQYF

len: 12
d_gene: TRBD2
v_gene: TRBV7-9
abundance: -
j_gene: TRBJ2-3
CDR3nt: TGTGCCAGCACGCGGGGCGGGGGGGCGCAGTATTTT
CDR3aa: CASTRGGGAQYF

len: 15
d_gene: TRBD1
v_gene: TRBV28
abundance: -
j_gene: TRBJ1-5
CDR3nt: TGTGCCAGCATTCAGGGGGCTATCCGCAATCAGCCCCAGCATTTT
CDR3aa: CASIQGAIRNQPQHF

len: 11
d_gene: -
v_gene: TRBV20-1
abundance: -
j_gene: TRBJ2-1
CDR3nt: TGCAGTGTAACCCCCCCGAATCAGCAGTTCTTC
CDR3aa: CSVTPPNQQFF

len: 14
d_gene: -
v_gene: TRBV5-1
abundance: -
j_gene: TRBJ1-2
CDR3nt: TGCGCCAGCAGCTTGGATTTAGTCAGCTATGGCTACACCTTC
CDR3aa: CASSLDLVSYGYTF

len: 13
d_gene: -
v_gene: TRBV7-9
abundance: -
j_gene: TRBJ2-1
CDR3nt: TGTGCCAGCAGCCCTGGGCCTTACAATGAGCAGTTCTTC
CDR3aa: CASSPGPYNEQFF

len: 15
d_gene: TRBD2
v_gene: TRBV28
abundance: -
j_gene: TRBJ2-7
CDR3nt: TGTGCCAGCAGTTCGCGGGGGGAGGGGTCCTACGAGCAGTACTTC
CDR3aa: CASSSRGEGSYEQYF

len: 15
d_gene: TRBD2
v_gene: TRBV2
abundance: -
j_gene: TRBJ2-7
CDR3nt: TGTGCCAGCAGTGATAGGGGACTAGCGGGAGCTGAGCAGTACTTC
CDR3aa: CASSDRGLAGAEQYF

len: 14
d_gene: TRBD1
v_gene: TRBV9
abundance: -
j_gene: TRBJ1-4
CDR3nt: TGTGCCAGCAGCGAGAGGACAGGGCTTGGAAAACTGTTTTTT
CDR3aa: CASSERTGLGKLFF

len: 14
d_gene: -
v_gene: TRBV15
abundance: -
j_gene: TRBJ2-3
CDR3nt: TGTGCCACCAGCGGGGGGGCTAGCACAGATACGCAGTATTTT
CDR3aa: CATSGGASTDTQYF

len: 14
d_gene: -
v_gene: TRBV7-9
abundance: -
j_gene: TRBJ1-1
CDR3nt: TGTGCCAGCAGCTTAGCGCCGTCAGCCACTGAAGCTTTCTTT
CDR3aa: CASSLAPSATEAFF

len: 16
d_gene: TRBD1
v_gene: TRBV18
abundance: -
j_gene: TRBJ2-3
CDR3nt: TGTGCCAGCTCACCCGGACAGGGAGCACCCGGAGATACGCAGTATTTT
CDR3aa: CASSPGQGAPGDTQYF

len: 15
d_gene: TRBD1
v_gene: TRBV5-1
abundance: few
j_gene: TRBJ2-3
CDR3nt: TGCGCCAGCAGCGAGGGGACAGCTAGCACAGATACGCAGTATTTT
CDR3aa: CASSEGTASTDTQYF

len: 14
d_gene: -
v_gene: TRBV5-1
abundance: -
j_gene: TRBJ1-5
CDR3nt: TGCGCCAGCAGCTTGGGGGGAAGTAATCAGCCCCAGCATTTT
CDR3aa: CASSLGGSNQPQHF

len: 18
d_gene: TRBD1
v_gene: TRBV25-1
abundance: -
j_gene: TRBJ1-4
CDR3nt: TGTGCCAGCAGTGAAGGTGCCAGGGGGCTTCAAGATTGGGAAAAACTGTTTTTT
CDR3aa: CASSEGARGLQDWEKLFF

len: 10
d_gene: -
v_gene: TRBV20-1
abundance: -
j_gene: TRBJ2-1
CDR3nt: TGCAGTGCTAGAGTCAATGAGCAGTTCTTC
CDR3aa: CSARVNEQFF

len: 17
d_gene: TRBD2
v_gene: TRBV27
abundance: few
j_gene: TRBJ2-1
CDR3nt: TGTGCCAGCAGTTCACCCGGACTAGCGGGGGCAAACGGTGAGCAGTTCTTC
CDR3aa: CASSSPGLAGANGEQFF

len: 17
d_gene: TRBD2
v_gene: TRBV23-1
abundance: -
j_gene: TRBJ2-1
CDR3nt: TGCGCCAGCAGTCAATCTGTAGAGCGACTAGCAGACGATGAGCAGTTCTTC
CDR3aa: CASSQSVERLADDEQFF